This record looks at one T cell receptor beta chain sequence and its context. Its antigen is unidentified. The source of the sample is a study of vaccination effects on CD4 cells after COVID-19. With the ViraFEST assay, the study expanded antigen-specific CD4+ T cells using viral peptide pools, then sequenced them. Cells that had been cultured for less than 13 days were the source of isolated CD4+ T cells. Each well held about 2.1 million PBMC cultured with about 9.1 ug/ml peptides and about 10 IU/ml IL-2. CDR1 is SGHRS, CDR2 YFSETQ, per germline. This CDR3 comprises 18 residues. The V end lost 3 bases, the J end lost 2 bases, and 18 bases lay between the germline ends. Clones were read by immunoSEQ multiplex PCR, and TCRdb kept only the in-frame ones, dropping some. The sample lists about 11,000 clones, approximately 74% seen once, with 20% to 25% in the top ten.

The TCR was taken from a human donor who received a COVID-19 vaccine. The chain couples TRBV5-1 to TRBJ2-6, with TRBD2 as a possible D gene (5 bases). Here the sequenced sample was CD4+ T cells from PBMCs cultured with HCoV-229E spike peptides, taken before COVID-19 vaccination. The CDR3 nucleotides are TGCGCCAGCAGCTCAGGCCTTACCAGCGGCCCTGGGGCCAACGTCCTGACTTTC. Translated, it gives CASSSGLTSGPGANVLTF.